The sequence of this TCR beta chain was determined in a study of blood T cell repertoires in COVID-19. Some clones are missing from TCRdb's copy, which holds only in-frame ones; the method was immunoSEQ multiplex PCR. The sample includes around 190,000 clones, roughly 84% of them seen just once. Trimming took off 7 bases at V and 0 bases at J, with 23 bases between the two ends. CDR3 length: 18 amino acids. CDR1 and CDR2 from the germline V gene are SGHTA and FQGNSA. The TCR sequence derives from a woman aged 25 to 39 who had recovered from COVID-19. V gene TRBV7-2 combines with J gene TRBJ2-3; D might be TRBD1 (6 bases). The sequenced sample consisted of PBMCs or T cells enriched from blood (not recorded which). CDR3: CASNDAWGHLLSTDTQYF. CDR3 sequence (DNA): TGTGCCAGCAACGATGCGTGGGGGCACCTCCTGAGCACAGATACGCAGTATTTT. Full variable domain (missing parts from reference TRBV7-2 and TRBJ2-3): GAGVSQSPSNKVTEKGKDVELRCDPISGHTALYWYRQSLGQGLEFLIYFQGNSAPDKSGLPSDRFSAERTGGSVSTLTIQRTQQEDSAVYLCASNDAWGHLLSTDTQYFGPGTRLTVL.